A selection of T cell receptor beta chains follows, all from one sample in a study of cytomegalovirus exposure and HLA in healthy donors. Clones were read by immunoSEQ multiplex PCR, and TCRdb kept only the in-frame ones, dropping some. The sample lists 90,000 to 120,000 clones; about 80% were seen once. Material: PBMCs. The source of these receptors is a woman aged 40 to 49 in good health and CMV-seronegative. Each CDR3 is given without its conserved first and last residue.

ASSPRGGQGNTIY	TRBV6-5	TRBJ1-3
ASSLGQGDGYT	TRBV5-1	TRBJ1-2
AWSVLRLARDTEAF	TRBV30	TRBJ1-1
ASSSTSGGSYEQY	TRBV28	TRBJ2-7
SVGTGNTGELF	TRBV29-1	TRBJ2-2
ASSHGRRGYQPQH	TRBV2	TRBJ1-5
ASSLNMGTRYEQY	TRBV5-4	TRBJ2-7
ASSLDGTSGRAKEQF	TRBV5-4	TRBJ2-1
ASSPPGLAGGGTQY	TRBV11-2	TRBJ2-5
SVHTSGSGANVLT	TRBV29-1	TRBJ2-6
ASRLLGDIRYEQY	TRBV27	TRBJ2-7
ASSFLGQGGETQY	TRBV5-6	TRBJ2-5
ASSLQGGNTEAF	TRBV7-3	TRBJ1-1
ASKPWDREYDEQY	TRBV27	TRBJ2-7
ASSPGRPGTSAYNEQF	TRBV27	TRBJ2-1
ASSSPLSNVLT	TRBV28	TRBJ2-6
ASSVDDGAVPYEQY	TRBV9	TRBJ2-7
ASSSGDFYGYT	TRBV6-5	TRBJ1-2
ASRSTSGPYEQY	TRBV6-6	TRBJ2-7
ASSFAGGGLDEQF	TRBV28	TRBJ2-1
ASSLRTARGSRNTQY	TRBV18	TRBJ2-3
ASREDTEAF	TRBV25-1	TRBJ1-1
ASSLDSLLGGPISYEQY	TRBV5-8	TRBJ2-7
ASSRTGDTQY	TRBV4-3	TRBJ2-3
ASSVGGGGSYGYT	TRBV9	TRBJ1-2
ASSAIGTGYGYT	TRBV6-1	TRBJ1-2
ASSPEGQGTDEQF	TRBV5-5	TRBJ2-1
ASRGSGAPNEQF	TRBV7-2	TRBJ2-1
ASQTPGQGSHGNQPQH	TRBV28	TRBJ1-5
ASIRRGLNEQF	TRBV13	TRBJ2-1
ASSPWSESRIPYEQY	TRBV4-3	TRBJ2-7
ASSPSGGNTEAF	TRBV9	TRBJ1-1
ASLEAYEQY	TRBV6-5	TRBJ2-7
ASSSPLQGAAF	TRBV13	TRBJ1-1
ASSDERGWVNEQF	TRBV6-6	TRBJ2-1
ASSFMQGATDTQY	TRBV27	TRBJ2-3
SSSPRAEGLPSYEQY	TRBV7-9	TRBJ2-7
ASSLRAGVGDTQY	TRBV7-8	TRBJ2-3
ASSDSHNQPQH	TRBV28	TRBJ1-5
AIKWGLAGDYEQY	TRBV6-1	TRBJ2-7
ASSHIRVPGAQY	TRBV6-6	TRBJ2-3